These 10 T cell receptor beta chains were all obtained from the same sample, sequenced in a study of breast tumors, draining lymph nodes, adjacent tissues. Axillary draining lymph nodes of breast cancer patients supplied the node samples. A single record per CDR3 protein comes from TCRdb applying MiXCR to the multiplex PCR reads. The table shows roughly 120,000 distinct CDR3 sequences, with just under 20% occurring only once. The sequenced sample consisted of axillary lymph node tissue. These receptors were collected from a female donor with breast cancer. Some clones in this sample may be carry-over from other donors' samples.

This chain joins TRBV11-2 and TRBJ2-1; TRBD2 aligns across 13 bases. The CDR3 runs 23 residues. The V and J ends lost 1 base and 0 bases, in that order; junction bases with no gene match: 18. CDR1 is SGHAT and CDR2 is FQNNGV in the germline V gene. The DNA of the CDR3 is TGTGCCAGCAGCTTAGGGCCCAGACTAGCGGGAGGCCTTACGGAGGGCTCCTACAATGAGCAGTTCTTC. As protein: CASSLGPRLAGGLTEGSYNEQFF.

The V call is TRBV20-1, the J call TRBJ2-4; unclear D gene. The CDR3 loop spans 15 amino acids. V gave up 6 bases and J gave up 3 bases, with 18 bases separating them. Germline V gives CDR1 DFQATT, CDR2 SNEGSKA (reference sequence). The CDR3 is CSAPGPVRVKNIQYF. For the CDR3, the DNA is TGCAGTGCCCCTGGCCCGGTGAGAGTCAAAAACATTCAGTACTTC.

This clonotype occurred many times. The V and J genes are TRBV6-1 and TRBJ1-5; D not resolved. The CDR3 spans 16 residues. Germline CDR1 is MNHNS and CDR2 is SASEGT. V shed 2 bases and J shed 5 bases, with 16 bases lying between them. CDR3 sequence reads: CASSESHTQHHQPQHF. CDR3 bases: TGTGCCAGCAGTGAAAGCCACACCCAACATCATCAGCCCCAGCATTTT.

This clonotype came up a few times. The J gene is TRBJ2-2, the V gene TRBV13; TRBD2 is a possible D gene (5 bases). This CDR3 has 15 amino acids. Trimming removed 4 bases from V and 3 bases from J, with 12 bases in between. Germline CDR1 and CDR2: PRHDT and FYEKMQ (reference sequence). CDR3 in amino acids: CASSSRTRYTGELFF. The CDR3 nucleotides are TGTGCCAGCAGCTCCCGGACTCGATACACCGGGGAGCTGTTTTTT.

This clonotype was counted many times. The chain couples TRBV5-1 to TRBJ2-3; 10 bases fit TRBD2. The CDR3 has 17 residues. Germline CDR1 reads SGHRS; CDR2 reads YFSETQ. The V gene end was trimmed by 4 bases and the J gene end by 5 bases; junction bases not matched to a gene: 13. The CDR3 protein is CASSTRGLAGARDTQYF. In DNA form, the CDR3 reads TGCGCCAGCAGCACGCGTGGCCTAGCGGGGGCAAGAGATACGCAGTATTTT.

Only one count was recorded for this clonotype. A much larger clone differs by one base, so this may be a read error. The chain is built from TRBV19 and TRBJ1-5, with D possibly TRBD1 on 6 matching bases. In germline, CDR1 is LNHDA, CDR2 SQIVND (reference sequence). This CDR3 has 14 amino acids. CDR3 nucleotides: TGTGCCGGTAGTATACTCAGGGGTCGACAGCCCCAGCATTTT. Translated: CAGSILRGRQPQHF.

This clonotype was found many times. The CDR3 reads CASPPRLRKSSYNEQFF. The CDR3 DNA sequence: TGTGCCAGCCCCCCCCGACTGCGCAAAAGCTCCTACAATGAGCAGTTCTTC. The chain links TRBV9 to TRBJ2-1; D unresolved. This CDR3 has 17 amino acids. Looked up from germline, CDR1 is SGDLS and CDR2 is YYNGEE. The germline V and J ends were trimmed by 7 bases and 0 bases, with 20 bases remaining between them.

Note on this clonotype: A much larger clone differs by one base, so this may be a read error. The chain uses TRBV19 and TRBJ1-5; D is perhaps TRBD1 (5 bases). This CDR3 region has 16 residues. V dropped 7 bases and J dropped 1 base, with 17 bases sitting between them. CDR1 and CDR2 from the germline V gene are LNHDA and SQIVND (reference sequence). CDR3 coding DNA: TGTGCCAGTAAACGGGGCTGCTATTCGAGCAATCAGCCCCAGCATTTT. Its translation: CASKRGCYSSNQPQHF.

The chain couples TRBV12-5 to TRBJ2-3; 8 bases fit TRBD1. Germline values: CDR1 LGHNT, CDR2 FRNRAP. The V and J ends lost 6 bases and 3 bases, in that order; junction bases with no gene match: 5. This CDR3 contains 14 residues. CDR3 nucleotides: TGTGCTAGTGGCGGACAGGGCGGTACAGATACGCAGTATTTT. Protein: CASGGQGGTDTQYF.

This clonotype was seen many times. The chain combines TRBV5-1 with TRBJ2-7; unclear D gene. Trimming removed 6 bases at V and 5 bases at J, with 18 bases between. The CDR3 spans 14 residues. Germline V gene sequence: CDR1 SGHRS, CDR2 YFSETQ. CDR3 sequence (DNA): TGCGCCAGCAATCGTCAAGGGCTCAGGAACGAGCAGTACTTC. Translating it yields CASNRQGLRNEQYF.